The 23 T cell receptor beta chains below all came from one sample that was sequenced in a study of T cells in Graves' hyperthyroidism and ophthalmopathy. TCR beta CDR3 regions were amplified from RNA transcripts. First-round RT-PCR of the TCR CDR3 relied on the HTBI primer set. TCRdb itself ran the multiplex PCR reads through MiXCR, one entry per CDR3 protein. The table includes about 640,000 distinct CDR3 sequences, 20% to 25% detected once. Sequenced input: blood. The source is a young man with Graves' ophthalmopathy.

The chain uses TRBV9 and TRBJ2-2; 8 bases are a match to TRBD1. CDR1 and CDR2 (germline): SGDLS, YYNGEE. This CDR3 comprises 15 residues. V dropped 0 bases and J dropped 4; count of bases not matched to a gene: 2. For the CDR3, the DNA is TGTGCCAGCAGCGTAGCCGACAGGGGCACCGGGGAGCTGTTTTTT. Residues: CASSVADRGTGELFF. The full variable domain, in which reference TRBV9 and TRBJ2-2 provide the parts outside the CDR3, is DSGVTQTPKHLITATGQRVTLRCSPRSGDLSVYWYQQSLDQGLQFLIQYYNGEERAKGNILERFSAQQFPDLHSELNLSSLELGDSALYFCASSVADRGTGELFFGEGSRLTVL.

J is TRBJ2-5 and V is TRBV28, with D perhaps given as TRBD1 or TRBD2 (6 bases each). V gave up 4 bases and J gave up 12 bases, with 12 bases separating them. The CDR3 is made up of 11 amino acids. In germline, CDR1 is MDHEN, CDR2 SYDVKM. This CDR3 is CASSYDRREYF. DNA of the CDR3: TGTGCCAGCAGTTACGACAGGAGGGAGTACTTC.

The chain is built from TRBV7-9 and TRBJ1-4, with 7 bases identical to TRBD1. The CDR3 has 13 amino acids. Trimming at V came to 6 bases and at J to 5 bases, leaving 3 bases not matched to a gene. CDR1 and CDR2 from the germline V gene are SEHNR and FQNEAQ (reference sequence). CDR3 nucleotides: TGTGCCAGCAGGGAGGGGGCGAATGAAAAACTGTTTTTT. Translating it yields CASREGANEKLFF.

J is TRBJ2-3 and V is TRBV27; D might be TRBD1 (6 bases). The ends were cut back, 6 bases at V and 0 bases at J, with 13 bases in the middle. This CDR3 has 15 amino acids. The V gene's germline CDR1 is MNHEY and CDR2 SMNVEV (reference sequence). CDR3 region: CASSPQGSSTDTQYF. The CDR3 DNA reads as TGTGCCAGCAGCCCACAGGGTTCTAGCACAGATACGCAGTATTTT.

The chain is built from TRBV20-1 and TRBJ2-1; the match to TRBD2 covers 12 bases. The germline V gene encodes CDR1 DFQATT and CDR2 SNEGSKA (reference sequence). CDR3 length: 16 residues. Germline trimming cut 3 bases from V and 7 bases from J; bases unmatched to any gene: 10. The DNA of the CDR3 is TGCAGTGCTAGCATACTAGCGGGAGGATCGGGGAATGAGCAGTTCTTC. Protein: CSASILAGGSGNEQFF.

There are many counts of this clonotype. This chain links TRBV6-1 with TRBJ2-7, with D perhaps given as TRBD1 or TRBD2 (5 bases each). Germline lookup yields CDR1 MNHNS and CDR2 SASEGT. CDR3 length: 13 residues. Trimming pared 6 bases from V and 6 bases from J, leaving 15 bases between. The CDR3 DNA is TGTGCCAGCAGGAGGGGCAGTCTCAGCGAGCAGTACTTC. Protein: CASRRGSLSEQYF.

The chain couples TRBV11-2 to TRBJ1-1; a possible D gene is TRBD1 (5 bases). Germline V CDR1 and CDR2: SGHAT, FQNNGV. The length of the CDR3 is 18 residues. V lost 1 base, J lost 3 bases, and 21 bases lay in between. CDR3: CASSLGGGPGQRDTEAFF. Here the CDR3 DNA reads TGTGCCAGCAGCTTAGGGGGCGGTCCGGGGCAAAGGGACACTGAAGCTTTCTTT.

This clonotype showed up many times. The J gene is TRBJ2-1, the V gene TRBV7-6; D is uncertain. The CDR3 loop spans 13 amino acids. The germline V gene encodes CDR1 SGHVS and CDR2 FNYEAQ. Trimming stripped 6 bases from V and 7 bases from J, with 13 bases between. The CDR3 DNA reads as TGTGCCAGCAGTAGCCGCGTCTCTAATGAGCAGTTCTTC. Amino acid sequence: CASSSRVSNEQFF.

There are a few counts of this clonotype. This chain uses TRBV14 with TRBJ2-5; tentatively, D is TRBD2 (6 bases). The germline V and J ends were trimmed by 4 bases and 4 bases, with 16 bases remaining between them. In germline, CDR1 is SGHDN, CDR2 FVKESK. The CDR3 is 15 residues long. The CDR3 sequence: CASSPGGGRSETQYF. Here the CDR3 DNA reads TGTGCCAGCAGCCCAGGTGGAGGGCGGTCAGAGACCCAGTACTTC. The full variable domain, in which reference TRBV14 and TRBJ2-5 provide the parts outside the CDR3, is EAGVTQFPSHSVIEKGQTVTLRCDPISGHDNLYWYRRVMGKEIKFLLHFVKESKQDESGMPNNRFLAERTGGTYSTLKVQPAELEDSGVYFCASSPGGGRSETQYFGPGTRLLVL.

Only a few counts were recorded for this clonotype. This chain uses TRBV7-9 with TRBJ1-1, with D unresolved. The CDR3 has 14 amino acids. Germline lookup yields CDR1 SEHNR and CDR2 FQNEAQ (reference sequence). Trimming removed 1 base from V and 8 bases from J, with 14 bases in between. CDR3 region: CASSLDIRAAEAFF. CDR3 DNA sequence: TGTGCCAGCAGCTTAGACATCCGAGCCGCCGAAGCTTTCTTT.

This rearrangement joins TRBV6-1 to TRBJ1-2, with 8 bases fitting TRBD1. Germline V CDR1 and CDR2: MNHNS, SASEGT. The CDR3 has 16 residues. V was pared by 5 bases and J by 7 bases, with 15 bases of the junction left unmatched. The CDR3, as DNA: TGTGCCAGCAGTTTAGAGACAGGGGCGGCATCCAGTGGCTACACCTTC. The encoded protein is CASSLETGAASSGYTF.

This clonotype was counted a few times. This chain connects TRBV5-1 to TRBJ1-1; D is unclear. Trimming removed 1 base at V and 4 bases at J, with 8 bases between. Germline assignment: CDR1 SGHRS and CDR2 YFSETQ. This CDR3 contains 13 residues. CDR3 coding DNA: TGCGCCAGCAGCTTGATAGACCCCACTGAAGCTTTCTTT. It yields the protein CASSLIDPTEAFF.

This clonotype was seen a few times. The V and J genes are TRBV4-3 and TRBJ2-3; D might be TRBD1 (6 bases). The CDR3 has 15 amino acids. Trimming shortened V by 4 bases and J by 1 base, and 12 bases separated the two germline ends. CDR1 is LGHNA, CDR2 YSLEER, per germline. CDR3 protein: CASSPQGIGTDTQYF. As DNA, the CDR3 is TGCGCCAGCAGCCCACAGGGTATCGGCACAGATACGCAGTATTTT.

This clonotype showed up just a few times. The rearrangement uses TRBV5-1 and TRBJ2-5; tentative D call: TRBD1 (5 bases). Germline values: CDR1 SGHRS, CDR2 YFSETQ. Trimming left V 0 bases short and J 5 bases short, with 11 bases between. The CDR3 is made up of 14 amino acids. This CDR3 reads CASSLGPRAETQYF. For the CDR3, the DNA is TGCGCCAGCAGCTTGGGTCCCAGGGCCGAGACCCAGTACTTC.

The table lists this clonotype with many counts. The chain couples TRBV6-1 to TRBJ2-7; 9 nucleotides align to TRBD1. This CDR3 spans 13 amino acids. The V gene's germline CDR1 is MNHNS and CDR2 SASEGT. V lost 10 bases to trimming and J lost 4 bases; unmatched junction nucleotides: 8. This CDR3 is CANKQGAVYEQYF. The CDR3 DNA reads TGTGCCAACAAACAGGGGGCTGTTTACGAGCAGTACTTC.

This clonotype appeared many times. The rearrangement uses TRBV7-3 and TRBJ2-7; D is undetermined. V was clipped by 5 bases and J by 3 bases, with 11 bases between them. From germline, CDR1 is SGHTA and CDR2 FQGTGA. This CDR3 comprises 13 residues. The CDR3 bases are TGTGCCAGCAGCGAAAGCGCAGGCTACGAGCAGTACTTC. Amino acid sequence: CASSESAGYEQYF.

This clonotype was picked up a small number of times. The V and J genes are TRBV11-2 and TRBJ2-2; D remains ambiguous. Deletions cut 1 base from V and 2 bases from J, with 8 bases between. CDR3 size: 15 residues. The V gene's germline CDR1 is SGHAT and CDR2 FQNNGV. CDR3 in DNA: TGTGCCAGCAGCTTAGTTACGGATAACACCGGGGAGCTGTTTTTT. Translated, it gives CASSLVTDNTGELFF.

This clonotype was counted only a few times. This chain links TRBV18 with TRBJ2-3; 11 positions agree with TRBD2. V shed 1 base and J 5 bases; nucleotides not matched to a gene: 5. Germline CDR1 KGHSH, CDR2 LQKENI. This CDR3 is built from 16 residues. The CDR3 here is CASSPRLAGSEDTQYF. As DNA, the CDR3 is TGTGCCAGCTCACCACGACTAGCGGGGTCAGAAGATACGCAGTATTTT.

This rearrangement joins TRBV27 to TRBJ2-5; 7 nucleotides match TRBD2. The CDR3 contains 14 residues. V gave up 6 bases and J gave up 5 bases; unmatched junction bases: 9. The V gene's germline CDR1 is MNHEY and CDR2 SMNVEV (reference sequence). The CDR3 reads CASSPGFGGETQYF. Here the CDR3 DNA reads TGTGCCAGCAGCCCAGGTTTCGGGGGGGAGACCCAGTACTTC.

This clonotype was observed many times. The CDR3 loop is CASSLSGRAYEQYF. The CDR3 nucleotides are TGTGCCAGCAGTTTAAGCGGGAGGGCCTACGAGCAGTACTTC. The chain joins TRBV12-3 or TRBV12-4 to TRBJ2-7, with 10 bases identical to TRBD2. The CDR3 extends over 14 amino acids. Germline trimming cut 2 bases from V and 2 bases from J; bases unmatched to any gene: 0.

This clonotype was seen a handful of times. V is TRBV14 and J is TRBJ2-7; 8 bases are a match to TRBD2. The germline gives CDR1 SGHDN, CDR2 FVKESK. The CDR3 consists of 14 residues. The junction had 3 bases not matched to a gene; V was cut back by 2 bases and J by 3 bases. CDR3 sequence (DNA): TGTGCCAGCAGCCAAAAGCGGGGGCACTACGAGCAGTACTTC. Protein product: CASSQKRGHYEQYF.

This clonotype was detected only a few times. The rearrangement uses TRBV7-3 and TRBJ2-6; possibly TRBD1 or TRBD2 for D (5 bases each). CDR1 is SGHTA and CDR2 is FQGTGA in the germline V gene. The CDR3 contains 16 residues. V was shortened by 5 bases and J by 2 bases, with 13 bases between the two germline ends. CDR3 amino acids: CASSQGTAPGANVLTF. DNA of the CDR3: TGTGCCAGCAGCCAAGGGACGGCCCCTGGGGCCAACGTCCTGACTTTC.

This clonotype was seen only a few times. The chain recombines TRBV5-1 with TRBJ2-7; 8 bases agree with TRBD2. The CDR3 extends over 16 amino acids. Germline V gene lookup returns CDR1 SGHRS and CDR2 YFSETQ. The J segment lost 3 bases and the V segment lost 0 bases, leaving 8 bases of the junction unmatched. The CDR3 spells CASSLEAAGGFYEQYF. For the CDR3, the DNA is TGCGCCAGCAGCTTGGAAGCCGCGGGGGGATTCTACGAGCAGTACTTC.